This is a list of T cell receptor beta chains from one sample in a study of regulatory and conventional T cells in breast cancer. TCRdb redid the calling of the PCR reads with MiXCR, one entry per CDR3 protein. The repertoire holds more than 15,000 distinct CDR3 sequences, 30% to 35% seen once, with 1.5% to 2% in the top ten. The sequenced sample consisted of conventional T cells from blood. These receptors were obtained from a female donor in good health. Both conserved end residues are part of each CDR3. The D gene is left open where the match is weak. The size field is filled for only some rows; it gives once, few, many or a size class.

j_call: TRBJ1-4; d_call: -; v_call: TRBV7-9; clone_size: -; cdr3_aa: CASSPHRVSSTNEKLFF
j_call: TRBJ1-2; d_call: -; v_call: TRBV18; clone_size: few; cdr3_aa: CASSPGGDLYGYAF
j_call: TRBJ1-2; d_call: -; v_call: TRBV14; clone_size: medium-sized; cdr3_aa: CASSQEGGFGPYGYTF
j_call: TRBJ2-7; d_call: -; v_call: TRBV20-1; clone_size: medium-sized; cdr3_aa: CSELPFGRIYEQYF
j_call: TRBJ1-3; d_call: TRBD1; v_call: TRBV5-5; clone_size: -; cdr3_aa: CASSLDGTGAGNTIYF
j_call: TRBJ2-7; d_call: TRBD2; v_call: TRBV7-2; clone_size: few; cdr3_aa: CASSLAAGVDEQYF
j_call: TRBJ2-7; d_call: TRBD2; v_call: TRBV12-3/TRBV12-4; clone_size: -; cdr3_aa: CVSRDPRPGLSSYEQYF
j_call: TRBJ2-3; d_call: TRBD2; v_call: TRBV14; clone_size: medium-sized; cdr3_aa: CASSRQLASTDTQYF
j_call: TRBJ2-3; d_call: TRBD2; v_call: TRBV7-2; clone_size: many; cdr3_aa: CASSLGTSGGVTDTQYF
j_call: TRBJ2-3; d_call: -; v_call: TRBV6-1; clone_size: medium-sized; cdr3_aa: CASGRLSTDTQYF
j_call: TRBJ1-1; d_call: -; v_call: TRBV10-3; clone_size: medium-sized; cdr3_aa: CAISVGRGASTEAFF
j_call: TRBJ1-2; d_call: -; v_call: TRBV12-3/TRBV12-4; clone_size: -; cdr3_aa: CASSLWDNGYTF
j_call: TRBJ1-2; d_call: -; v_call: TRBV10-3; clone_size: -; cdr3_aa: CAISPREAANYGYTF
j_call: TRBJ2-2; d_call: -; v_call: TRBV7-3; clone_size: few; cdr3_aa: CASSPYPSSNTGELFF
j_call: TRBJ1-4; d_call: -; v_call: TRBV7-2; clone_size: few; cdr3_aa: CASSLVKTAFVEEKLFF
j_call: TRBJ1-5; d_call: -; v_call: TRBV15; clone_size: -; cdr3_aa: CATSAGMNQPQHF
j_call: TRBJ1-6; d_call: -; v_call: TRBV5-1; clone_size: medium-sized; cdr3_aa: CASSLIEQANSPLHF
j_call: TRBJ2-6; d_call: TRBD1; v_call: TRBV9; clone_size: -; cdr3_aa: CASSIRPAGGGANVLTF
j_call: TRBJ1-5; d_call: TRBD1; v_call: TRBV6-1; clone_size: few; cdr3_aa: CASSSGQGAHQPQHF
j_call: TRBJ1-1; d_call: -; v_call: TRBV14; clone_size: -; cdr3_aa: CASRPVTNGDTEAFF
j_call: TRBJ1-2; d_call: -; v_call: TRBV25-1; clone_size: -; cdr3_aa: CASSEYTGTHPTPRGGYTF
j_call: TRBJ2-3; d_call: -; v_call: TRBV20-1; clone_size: few; cdr3_aa: CSARSTPHIVDTQYF
j_call: TRBJ2-1; d_call: TRBD1; v_call: TRBV9; clone_size: -; cdr3_aa: CASSFTGTGVNEQFF
j_call: TRBJ2-3; d_call: -; v_call: TRBV2; clone_size: large; cdr3_aa: CASTSSPSTDTQYF
j_call: TRBJ2-7; d_call: -; v_call: TRBV2; clone_size: -; cdr3_aa: CASRRQTARISYEQYF
j_call: TRBJ2-3; d_call: TRBD2; v_call: TRBV6-5; clone_size: -; cdr3_aa: CASSGRATDTQYF
j_call: TRBJ2-3; d_call: -; v_call: TRBV7-2; clone_size: -; cdr3_aa: CADIRLSTDTQYF
j_call: TRBJ1-2; d_call: -; v_call: TRBV6-5; clone_size: many; cdr3_aa: CASSYRRGNYGYTF
j_call: TRBJ1-1; d_call: TRBD1; v_call: TRBV12-3/TRBV12-4; clone_size: -; cdr3_aa: CASVRDSTSEAFF
j_call: TRBJ1-5; d_call: -; v_call: TRBV7-2; clone_size: few; cdr3_aa: CASSSDRISNQPQHF
j_call: TRBJ1-1; d_call: -; v_call: TRBV4-2; clone_size: few; cdr3_aa: CASSQERGGREAFF
j_call: TRBJ1-2; d_call: -; v_call: TRBV3-1; clone_size: few; cdr3_aa: CASSQVGGAEGYTF
j_call: TRBJ2-3; d_call: -; v_call: TRBV11-3; clone_size: few; cdr3_aa: CASSLDLGNTQYF
j_call: TRBJ1-2; d_call: -; v_call: TRBV5-1; clone_size: few; cdr3_aa: CASSLGHPGDYGYTF
j_call: TRBJ1-5; d_call: -; v_call: TRBV6-2/TRBV6-3; clone_size: few; cdr3_aa: CASSSGGSFNQPQHF
j_call: TRBJ2-1; d_call: -; v_call: TRBV7-9; clone_size: -; cdr3_aa: CASSLSGNNEQFF
j_call: TRBJ2-7; d_call: -; v_call: TRBV18; clone_size: few; cdr3_aa: CASSRGSYEQYF
j_call: TRBJ2-7; d_call: -; v_call: TRBV7-2; clone_size: few; cdr3_aa: CASSLNWATSYEQYF
j_call: TRBJ2-7; d_call: -; v_call: TRBV29-1; clone_size: medium-sized; cdr3_aa: CSGRQASSYEQYF
j_call: TRBJ2-7; d_call: -; v_call: TRBV11-2; clone_size: -; cdr3_aa: CASSLVDSYSYEQYF
j_call: TRBJ1-2; d_call: -; v_call: TRBV7-2; clone_size: few; cdr3_aa: CASSFKRDDPRGYTF